These T cell receptor beta chains were read from a single sample in a study of liver allograft versus peripheral blood T cells. TCRdb reprocessed the reads with MiXCR, giving one entry per CDR3 protein. Among about 5,600 distinct CDR3 sequences listed, approximately 14% were seen once. The receptors derive from a human patient who had a liver transplant. Some T cells may be provided by the graft donor. The conserved cysteine and the conserved F or W are not part of the CDR3 here. Each record gives: CDR3 protein, D gene, J gene, clone size, V gene. D genes are given only for firm matches. Only part of the rows carry a size: once, few, many, or a class if the clone is expanded.

cdr3_aa: ATSDPGTSEDTQY; d_call: TRBD2; j_call: TRBJ2-3; clone_size: many; v_call: TRBV24-1
cdr3_aa: ASSVRENRYGYT; d_call: NA; j_call: TRBJ1-2; clone_size: medium-sized; v_call: TRBV9
cdr3_aa: ASSRDTNYGYT; d_call: NA; j_call: TRBJ1-2; clone_size: medium-sized; v_call: TRBV19
cdr3_aa: ASSLEVGNSPLH; d_call: NA; j_call: TRBJ1-6; clone_size: many; v_call: TRBV5-4
cdr3_aa: AWSGSFGNTIY; d_call: NA; j_call: TRBJ1-3; clone_size: medium-sized; v_call: TRBV30
cdr3_aa: AWSDGLAGKGEQY; d_call: TRBD2; j_call: TRBJ2-7; clone_size: NA; v_call: TRBV30
cdr3_aa: ASSLGGQLNQPQH; d_call: TRBD1; j_call: TRBJ1-5; clone_size: few; v_call: TRBV7-2
cdr3_aa: ATSEPGGWQPQH; d_call: TRBD1; j_call: TRBJ1-5; clone_size: medium-sized; v_call: TRBV24-1
cdr3_aa: ASSFMGYQETQY; d_call: NA; j_call: TRBJ2-5; clone_size: many; v_call: TRBV7-2
cdr3_aa: ATRIPGQEGKGSGYT; d_call: TRBD1; j_call: TRBJ1-2; clone_size: many; v_call: TRBV10-3
cdr3_aa: ASSPRATNEKLF; d_call: NA; j_call: TRBJ1-4; clone_size: large; v_call: TRBV18
cdr3_aa: ASSPRQGAKYEQY; d_call: TRBD1; j_call: TRBJ2-7; clone_size: medium-sized; v_call: TRBV27
cdr3_aa: ASSLALAGEYNEQF; d_call: TRBD2; j_call: TRBJ2-1; clone_size: many; v_call: TRBV7-9
cdr3_aa: SVGQGHGELF; d_call: TRBD1; j_call: TRBJ2-2; clone_size: many; v_call: TRBV29-1
cdr3_aa: ASSQGDPNTEAF; d_call: NA; j_call: TRBJ1-1; clone_size: medium-sized; v_call: TRBV28
cdr3_aa: ASRGTGRGGYT; d_call: TRBD1; j_call: TRBJ1-2; clone_size: medium-sized; v_call: TRBV6-6
cdr3_aa: ATSGIGYGYT; d_call: NA; j_call: TRBJ1-2; clone_size: medium-sized; v_call: TRBV15
cdr3_aa: ASRDKFPDRVNTEAF; d_call: TRBD1; j_call: TRBJ1-1; clone_size: NA; v_call: TRBV12-3/TRBV12-4
cdr3_aa: ASSGNQPQH; d_call: NA; j_call: TRBJ1-5; clone_size: medium-sized; v_call: TRBV28
cdr3_aa: ASSLASTQVKTEAF; d_call: NA; j_call: TRBJ1-1; clone_size: NA; v_call: TRBV5-1
cdr3_aa: ASSVSRDTGYT; d_call: NA; j_call: TRBJ1-2; clone_size: medium-sized; v_call: TRBV9
cdr3_aa: ASSRWGGNQPQH; d_call: NA; j_call: TRBJ1-5; clone_size: medium-sized; v_call: TRBV6-2/TRBV6-3
cdr3_aa: AITENYGYT; d_call: NA; j_call: TRBJ1-2; clone_size: few; v_call: TRBV28
cdr3_aa: SVWTGGAPAEAF; d_call: TRBD1; j_call: TRBJ1-1; clone_size: NA; v_call: TRBV29-1
cdr3_aa: ASPPLGQGDVGLKEAF; d_call: TRBD1; j_call: TRBJ1-1; clone_size: medium-sized; v_call: TRBV19
cdr3_aa: ASSPRQVGDTEAF; d_call: NA; j_call: TRBJ1-1; clone_size: medium-sized; v_call: TRBV18
cdr3_aa: ASTRRVYTEAF; d_call: NA; j_call: TRBJ1-1; clone_size: NA; v_call: TRBV6-6
cdr3_aa: ASKSDNRGYSNQPQH; d_call: NA; j_call: TRBJ1-5; clone_size: NA; v_call: TRBV19
cdr3_aa: ASRRTEGSNQPQH; d_call: NA; j_call: TRBJ1-5; clone_size: many; v_call: TRBV6-5
cdr3_aa: ASSPRVSYNEQF; d_call: NA; j_call: TRBJ2-1; clone_size: few; v_call: TRBV9
cdr3_aa: ASSFGGWSSYNEQF; d_call: NA; j_call: TRBJ2-1; clone_size: NA; v_call: TRBV5-4
cdr3_aa: ASSPLPAGGPLETQY; d_call: TRBD2; j_call: TRBJ2-5; clone_size: many; v_call: TRBV18
cdr3_aa: ASSYAGYTEAF; d_call: NA; j_call: TRBJ1-1; clone_size: NA; v_call: TRBV7-9
cdr3_aa: ASSGQQGNQPQH; d_call: NA; j_call: TRBJ1-5; clone_size: medium-sized; v_call: TRBV6-1
cdr3_aa: ATSDYAGADTQY; d_call: NA; j_call: TRBJ2-3; clone_size: many; v_call: TRBV24-1
cdr3_aa: ASSLVPLSSPLH; d_call: NA; j_call: TRBJ1-6; clone_size: medium-sized; v_call: TRBV7-9
cdr3_aa: ASSLGGEQPQH; d_call: NA; j_call: TRBJ1-5; clone_size: few; v_call: TRBV12-3/TRBV12-4
cdr3_aa: ARSKGPVKRTEAF; d_call: NA; j_call: TRBJ1-1; clone_size: NA; v_call: TRBV7-9
cdr3_aa: SAVGQVYGYT; d_call: TRBD1; j_call: TRBJ1-2; clone_size: few; v_call: TRBV20-1
cdr3_aa: ASRPGHTRDTIY; d_call: NA; j_call: TRBJ1-3; clone_size: few; v_call: TRBV6-5
cdr3_aa: AWSVGMGNTEAF; d_call: NA; j_call: TRBJ1-1; clone_size: medium-sized; v_call: TRBV30
cdr3_aa: ASSPGQTNYGYT; d_call: TRBD1; j_call: TRBJ1-2; clone_size: medium-sized; v_call: TRBV7-9
cdr3_aa: ASSLQYTEAF; d_call: NA; j_call: TRBJ1-1; clone_size: NA; v_call: TRBV28
cdr3_aa: ASSLRGAPNYGYT; d_call: NA; j_call: TRBJ1-2; clone_size: NA; v_call: TRBV28
cdr3_aa: ASGLGSANYGYT; d_call: NA; j_call: TRBJ1-2; clone_size: many; v_call: TRBV12-5
cdr3_aa: ASSLSFRGEQY; d_call: NA; j_call: TRBJ2-7; clone_size: NA; v_call: TRBV28
cdr3_aa: ASSTGGSSYEQY; d_call: TRBD1; j_call: TRBJ2-7; clone_size: medium-sized; v_call: TRBV19
cdr3_aa: ASSLQGFGNQPQH; d_call: NA; j_call: TRBJ1-5; clone_size: NA; v_call: TRBV28
cdr3_aa: ASSDGDILSRQF; d_call: NA; j_call: TRBJ2-1; clone_size: few; v_call: TRBV6-2/TRBV6-3
cdr3_aa: ASSVTGLDAF; d_call: NA; j_call: TRBJ1-1; clone_size: medium-sized; v_call: TRBV6-2/TRBV6-3
cdr3_aa: SARGLEGQGGNYGYT; d_call: TRBD1; j_call: TRBJ1-2; clone_size: many; v_call: TRBV20-1
cdr3_aa: ASRLSGAKRTQY; d_call: NA; j_call: TRBJ2-5; clone_size: NA; v_call: TRBV6-2/TRBV6-3